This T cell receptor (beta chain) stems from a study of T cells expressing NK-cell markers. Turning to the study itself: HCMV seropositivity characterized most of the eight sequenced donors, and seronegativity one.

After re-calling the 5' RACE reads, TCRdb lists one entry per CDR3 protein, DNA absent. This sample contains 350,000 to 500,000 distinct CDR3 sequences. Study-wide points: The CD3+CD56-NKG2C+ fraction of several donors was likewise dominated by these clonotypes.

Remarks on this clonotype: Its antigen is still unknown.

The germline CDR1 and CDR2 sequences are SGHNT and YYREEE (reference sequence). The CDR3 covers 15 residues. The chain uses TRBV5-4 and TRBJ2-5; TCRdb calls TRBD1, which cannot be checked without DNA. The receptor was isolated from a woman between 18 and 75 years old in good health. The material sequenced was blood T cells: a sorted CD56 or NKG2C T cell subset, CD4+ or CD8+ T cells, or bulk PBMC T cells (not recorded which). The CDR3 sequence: CASSQAVKGAETQYF.